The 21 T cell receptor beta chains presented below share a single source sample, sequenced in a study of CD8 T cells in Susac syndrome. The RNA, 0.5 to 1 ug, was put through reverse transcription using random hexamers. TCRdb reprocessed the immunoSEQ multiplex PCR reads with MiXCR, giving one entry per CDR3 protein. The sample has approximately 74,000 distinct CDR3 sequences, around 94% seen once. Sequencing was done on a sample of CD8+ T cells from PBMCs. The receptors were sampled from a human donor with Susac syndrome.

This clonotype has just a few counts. This CDR3 is CAWSGNTGELFF. DNA of the CDR3: TGTGCCTGGAGTGGGAACACCGGGGAGCTGTTTTTT. The rearrangement joins TRBV30 to TRBJ2-2, with D uncertain. The CDR3 is made up of 12 amino acids. From germline, CDR1 is GTSNPN and CDR2 SVGIG (reference sequence). V was shortened by 1 base and J by 1 base, with 1 base between the two germline ends.

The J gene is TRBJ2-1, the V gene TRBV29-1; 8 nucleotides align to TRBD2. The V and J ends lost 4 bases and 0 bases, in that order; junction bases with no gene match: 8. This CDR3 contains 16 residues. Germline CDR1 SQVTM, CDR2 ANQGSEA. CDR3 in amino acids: CSVVSGGRSSYNEQFF. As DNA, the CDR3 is TGCAGCGTTGTGAGCGGGGGCCGAAGCTCCTACAATGAGCAGTTCTTC.

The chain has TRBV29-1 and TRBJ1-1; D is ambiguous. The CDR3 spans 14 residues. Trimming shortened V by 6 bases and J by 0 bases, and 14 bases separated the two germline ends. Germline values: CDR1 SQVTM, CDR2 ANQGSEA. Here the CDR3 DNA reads TGCAGCGTCACCCGACACTTTATGAACACTGAAGCTTTCTTT. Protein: CSVTRHFMNTEAFF. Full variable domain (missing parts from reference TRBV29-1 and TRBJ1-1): SAVISQKPSRDICQRGTSLTIQCQVDSQVTMMFWYRQQPGQSLTLIATANQGSEATYESGFVIDKFPISRPNLTFSTLTVSNMSPEDSSIYLCSVTRHFMNTEAFFGQGTRLTVV.

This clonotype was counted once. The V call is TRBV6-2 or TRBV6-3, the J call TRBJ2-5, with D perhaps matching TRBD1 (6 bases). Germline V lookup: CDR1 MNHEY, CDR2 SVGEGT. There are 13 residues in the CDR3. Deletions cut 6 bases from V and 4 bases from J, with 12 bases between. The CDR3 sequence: CASSSGERETQYF. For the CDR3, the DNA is TGTGCCAGCAGCTCAGGGGAACGAGAGACCCAGTACTTC.

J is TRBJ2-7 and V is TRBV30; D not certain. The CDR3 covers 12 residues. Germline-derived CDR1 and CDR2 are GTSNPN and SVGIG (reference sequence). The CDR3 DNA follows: TGTGCGGTACAAGAGCTGGCCTACGAGCAGTACTTC. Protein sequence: CAVQELAYEQYF.

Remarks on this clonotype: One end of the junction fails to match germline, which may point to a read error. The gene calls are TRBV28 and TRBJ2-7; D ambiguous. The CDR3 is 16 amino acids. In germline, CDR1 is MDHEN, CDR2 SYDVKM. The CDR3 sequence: CASTSESEPRSSEQYF. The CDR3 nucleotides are TGTGCCAGCACCTCGGAGTCGGAGCCCCGATCCTCCGAGCAGTACTTC.

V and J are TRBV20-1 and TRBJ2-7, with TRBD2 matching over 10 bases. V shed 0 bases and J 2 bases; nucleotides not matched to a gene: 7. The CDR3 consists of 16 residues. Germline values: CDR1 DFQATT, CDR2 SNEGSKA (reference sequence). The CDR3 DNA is TGCAGTGCTAGAGACCTAGCGGGAGAGGACCCCTACGAGCAGTACTTC. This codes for CSARDLAGEDPYEQYF.

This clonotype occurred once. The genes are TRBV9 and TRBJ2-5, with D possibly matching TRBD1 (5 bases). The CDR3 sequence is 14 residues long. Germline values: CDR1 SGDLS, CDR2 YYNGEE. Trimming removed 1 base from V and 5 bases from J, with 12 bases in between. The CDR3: CASSVLGSGETQYF. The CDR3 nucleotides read TGTGCCAGCAGCGTATTAGGCTCAGGGGAGACCCAGTACTTC.

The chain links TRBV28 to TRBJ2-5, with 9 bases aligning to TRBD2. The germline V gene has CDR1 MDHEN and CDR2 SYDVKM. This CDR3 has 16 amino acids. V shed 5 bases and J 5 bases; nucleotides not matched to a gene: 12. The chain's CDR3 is CASSRVVAGEDETQYF. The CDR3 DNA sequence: TGTGCCAGCAGTAGGGTGGTAGCGGGAGAGGATGAGACCCAGTACTTC.

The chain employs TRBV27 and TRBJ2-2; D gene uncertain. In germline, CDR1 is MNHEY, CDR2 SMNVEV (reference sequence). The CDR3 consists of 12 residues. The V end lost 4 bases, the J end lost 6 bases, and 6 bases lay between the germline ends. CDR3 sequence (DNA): TGTGCCAGCAGTTCCAATCCCGGGGAGCTGTTTTTT. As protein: CASSSNPGELFF.

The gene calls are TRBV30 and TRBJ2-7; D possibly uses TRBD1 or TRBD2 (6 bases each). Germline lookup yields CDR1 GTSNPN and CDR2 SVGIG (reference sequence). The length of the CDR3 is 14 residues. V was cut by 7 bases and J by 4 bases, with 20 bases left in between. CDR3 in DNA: TGTGCCTCCGAAGGAGGGGGGCGAGGGTACGAGCAGTACTTC. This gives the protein CASEGGGRGYEQYF. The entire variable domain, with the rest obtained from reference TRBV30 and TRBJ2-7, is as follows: SQTIHQWPATLVQPVGSPLSLECTVEGTSNPNLYWYRQAAGRGLQLLFYSVGIGQISSEVPQNLSASRPQDRQFILSSKKLLLSDSGFYLCASEGGGRGYEQYFGPGTRLTVT.

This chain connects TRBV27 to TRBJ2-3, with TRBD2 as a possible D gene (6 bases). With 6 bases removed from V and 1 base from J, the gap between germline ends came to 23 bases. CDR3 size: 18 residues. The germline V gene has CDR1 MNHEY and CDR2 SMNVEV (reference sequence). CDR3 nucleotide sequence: TGTGCCAGCAGCAACATACGGGGGTATGTTGAGGGCACAGATACGCAGTATTTT. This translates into CASSNIRGYVEGTDTQYF.

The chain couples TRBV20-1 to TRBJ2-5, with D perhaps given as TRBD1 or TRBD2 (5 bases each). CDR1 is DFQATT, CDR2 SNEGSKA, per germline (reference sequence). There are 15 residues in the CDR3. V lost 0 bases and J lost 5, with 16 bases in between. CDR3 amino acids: CSARDHGRDVETQYF. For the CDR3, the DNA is TGCAGTGCTAGAGATCATGGCAGGGACGTGGAGACCCAGTACTTC.

This CDR3 is CASSFGGTQGETQYF. CDR3 nucleotides: TGCGCCAGCTCATTCGGGGGGACGCAAGGAGAGACCCAGTACTTC. This chain connects TRBV4-3 to TRBJ2-5; 7 bases map to TRBD2. The CDR3 is made up of 15 amino acids. The junction had 13 bases not matched to a gene; V was cut back by 8 bases and J by 4 bases. The germline V gene encodes CDR1 LGHNA and CDR2 YSLEER.

The chain's CDR3 is CASSPGGDTIYF. For the CDR3, the DNA is TGTGCCAGCAGCCCCGGAGGGGACACCATATATTTT. The chain carries TRBV5-6 and TRBJ1-3; a weak D match, TRBD1 (5 bases). Trimming took 4 bases from V and 8 from J, leaving 10 bases between them. The CDR3 is 12 residues long. From germline, CDR1 is SGHDT and CDR2 YYEEEE.

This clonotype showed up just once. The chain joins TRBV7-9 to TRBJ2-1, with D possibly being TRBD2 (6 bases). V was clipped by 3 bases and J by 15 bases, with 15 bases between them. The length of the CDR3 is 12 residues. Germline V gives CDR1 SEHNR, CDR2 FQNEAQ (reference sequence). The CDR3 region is CASSFLPNGRFF. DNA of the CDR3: TGTGCCAGCAGCTTCCTTCCCAACGGGAGGTTCTTC.

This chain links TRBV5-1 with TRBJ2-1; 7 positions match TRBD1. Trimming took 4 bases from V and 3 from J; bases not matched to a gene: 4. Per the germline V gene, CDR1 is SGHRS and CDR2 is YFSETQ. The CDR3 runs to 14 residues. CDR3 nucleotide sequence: TGCGCCAGCAGCATAAGGACAGGCTACAATGAGCAGTTCTTC. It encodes CASSIRTGYNEQFF.

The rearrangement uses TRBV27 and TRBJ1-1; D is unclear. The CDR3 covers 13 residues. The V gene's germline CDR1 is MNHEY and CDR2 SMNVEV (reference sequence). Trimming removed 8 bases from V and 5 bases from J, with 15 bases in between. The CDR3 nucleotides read TGTGCCAGCCTTCTATCTTTGGGGACTGAAGCTTTCTTT. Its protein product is CASLLSLGTEAFF.

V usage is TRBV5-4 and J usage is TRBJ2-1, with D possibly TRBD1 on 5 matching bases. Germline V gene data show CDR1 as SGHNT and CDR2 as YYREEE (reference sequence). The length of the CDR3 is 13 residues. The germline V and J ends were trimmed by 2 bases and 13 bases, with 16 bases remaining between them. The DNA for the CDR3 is TGTGCCAGCAGCTTCGGACAAAAAAACATTCAGTTCTTC. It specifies CASSFGQKNIQFF.

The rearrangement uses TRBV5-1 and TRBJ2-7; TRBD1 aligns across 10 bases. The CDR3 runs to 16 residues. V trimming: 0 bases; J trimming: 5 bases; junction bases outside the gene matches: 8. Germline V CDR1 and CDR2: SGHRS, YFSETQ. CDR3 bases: TGCGCCAGCAGCTTGGCTCGCAGGACAGGGGGAGACGAGCAGTACTTC. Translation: CASSLARRTGGDEQYF.

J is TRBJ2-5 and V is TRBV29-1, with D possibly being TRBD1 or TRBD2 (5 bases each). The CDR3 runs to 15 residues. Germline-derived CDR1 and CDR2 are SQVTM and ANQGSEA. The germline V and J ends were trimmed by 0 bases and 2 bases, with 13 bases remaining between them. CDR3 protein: CSVEEWGTGQETQYF. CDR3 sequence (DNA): TGCAGCGTTGAAGAGTGGGGGACGGGTCAAGAGACCCAGTACTTC.